One and the same sample provided the 7 T cell receptor beta chains below, sequenced in a study of tumor and adjacent non-tumor tissue in lung cancer. A modified ARM-PCR protocol with three rounds of nested PCR amplified TCRbeta. TCRdb redid the calling of the multiplex PCR reads with MiXCR, one entry per CDR3 protein. The sample consists of more than 35,000 distinct CDR3 sequences, 60% to 70% of them appearing once. The template was RNA from unsorted bulk tissue. The normal lung tissue was taken more than 3 cm from the tumor edge. The sequenced sample consisted of distant non-tumor lung tissue. These receptor sequences come from a woman in her thirties or forties with non-small cell lung cancer.

In the case of this clonotype: The junction departs from germline at one end; a sequencing error may be responsible. The V call is TRBV28, the J call TRBJ1-5, with a tentative D call TRBD1 (5 bases). The CDR3 has 14 amino acids. Germline V gene lookup returns CDR1 MDHEN and CDR2 SYDVKM. CDR3 protein: CASQTGVGNHPQNF. The CDR3 nucleotides read TGTGCCAGCCAGACGGGGGTCGGCAATCACCCCCAGAATTTT.

Concerning this clonotype: With a much larger clone just one base away, this may be a read error. V is TRBV28 and J is TRBJ1-2; D unresolved. V was cut by 10 bases and J by 2 bases, with 17 bases left in between. The CDR3 totals 14 residues. The germline V gene has CDR1 MDHEN and CDR2 SYDVKM. The CDR3 coding sequence is TGTGCCATCACCACTGGAGGACGGAACTATGGCTACACCTTC. It encodes CAITTGGRNYGYTF.

The V and J genes are TRBV11-2 and TRBJ2-1; 8 bases align to TRBD2. The germline V gene encodes CDR1 SGHAT and CDR2 FQNNGV. With 3 bases clipped from V and 6 bases from J, the junction kept 10 bases outside the gene matches. The CDR3 has 16 amino acids. The CDR3 DNA reads as TGTGCCAGCAGCTTGTATAGGACTAGCACCTTCAATGAGCAGTTCTTC. Translated, it gives CASSLYRTSTFNEQFF.

This clonotype came up many times. This chain links TRBV7-9 with TRBJ1-1; no definite D call. Trimming shortened V by 5 bases and J by 1 base, and 5 bases separated the two germline ends. CDR1 and CDR2 from the germline V gene are SEHNR and FQNEAQ (reference sequence). The CDR3 contains 12 residues. This CDR3 is CASSTSNTEAFF. The CDR3 DNA reads TGTGCCAGCAGCACTTCGAACACTGAAGCTTTCTTT.

This clonotype was observed a few times. The chain carries TRBV1 and TRBJ2-5; the DNA was not used to check the table's D call, TRBD2. TRBV1 is annotated as a pseudogene. The CDR3 is made up of 17 amino acids. This CDR3 is CTSSQDPASGYQETQYF. CDR3 sequence (DNA): TGCACCAGCAGCCAAGATCCGGCTAGCGGATACCAAGAGACCCAGTACTTC.

Concerning this clonotype itself: Since no conserved phenylalanine or tryptophan closes the CDR3, a read error is the likely cause. The chain has TRBV6-2 or TRBV6-3 and TRBJ2-3, with D hard to call. The CDR3 has 15 amino acids. Germline CDR1 reads MNHEY; CDR2 reads SVGEGT. This CDR3 is CASSYSGVSTDMQYL. The CDR3 DNA reads TGCGCCAGCAGTTACTCTGGGGTTAGCACAGATATGCAGTATCTT.

Note on this clonotype: No conserved phenylalanine or tryptophan is present at the end of the CDR3, so a read error is the likely explanation. The CDR3 DNA follows: TGTGCCAGCAGCTTAGGGAGTGCCGAGCAGTACCTC. Amino acid sequence: CASSLGSAEQYL. The chain couples TRBV11-2 to TRBJ2-7; D is undetermined. V was pared by 1 base and J by 6 bases, with 7 bases between. The CDR3 has 12 amino acids. Germline V gives CDR1 SGHAT, CDR2 FQNNGV.